The 14 T cell receptor beta chains reported below all come from one sample, sequenced in a study of T cell responses to AZD1222 COVID-19 vaccine. The data were produced by immunoSEQ multiplex PCR, yet TCRdb's version contains in-frame clones alone and is incomplete. The sample lists about 79,000 clones; 70% to 90% were seen once. The sample was peripheral blood, taken on day 0 of AZD1222 vaccination. The receptors here all came from an adult in good health.

The J gene is TRBJ1-2, the V gene TRBV5-1; D may be TRBD1 (5 bases). The V gene lost 2 bases and the J gene lost 2 bases, with 7 bases spanning the gap. This CDR3 contains 13 residues. The germline gives CDR1 SGHRS, CDR2 YFSETQ. The chain's CDR3 is CASSFDSNYGYTF. CDR3 DNA: TGCGCCAGCAGCTTCGACAGCAACTATGGCTACACCTTC. Drawing the rest from reference TRBV5-1 and TRBJ1-2, the complete variable domain is KAGVTQTPRYLIKTRGQQVTLSCSPISGHRSVSWYQQTPGQGLQFLFEYFSETQRNKGNFPGRFSGRQFSNSRSEMNVSTLELGDSALYLCASSFDSNYGYTFGSGTRLTVV.

V usage is TRBV11-2 and J usage is TRBJ2-2; TRBD2 matches 14 bases. Per the germline V gene, CDR1 is SGHAT and CDR2 is FQNNGV. The CDR3 consists of 17 residues. V shed 5 bases, J shed 8 bases, and the junction held 10 bases outside the gene matches. The CDR3 DNA sequence: TGTGCCAGCAGCACCCGGACTAGCGGGGGGTACCAGGGGGAGCTGTTTTTT. It translates to CASSTRTSGGYQGELFF. Filled out from reference TRBV11-2 and TRBJ2-2, the complete variable domain reads EAGVAQSPRYKIIEKRQSVAFWCNPISGHATLYWYQQILGQGPKLLIQFQNNGVVDDSQLPKDRFSAERLKGVDSTLKIQPAKLEDSAVYLCASSTRTSGGYQGELFFGEGSRLTVL.

This rearrangement joins TRBV7-8 to TRBJ1-5; 12 nucleotides agree with TRBD1. The germline CDR1 and CDR2 sequences are SGHVS and FQNEAQ. This CDR3 has 18 amino acids. V dropped 5 bases and J dropped 2; count of bases not matched to a gene: 10. CDR3 loop: CASSQRPGQGARNQPQHF. The DNA for the CDR3 is TGTGCCAGCAGCCAGCGTCCGGGACAGGGGGCTCGCAATCAGCCCCAGCATTTT. Variable domain in full (rest from reference TRBV7-8 and TRBJ1-5): GAGVSQSPRYKVAKRGQDVALRCDPISGHVSLFWYQQALGQGPEFLTYFQNEAQLDKSGLPSDRFFAERPEGSVSTLKIQRTQQEDSAVYLCASSQRPGQGARNQPQHFGDGTRLSIL.

This clone came up a few times. The chain carries TRBV5-4 and TRBJ2-5; no firm D call. Germline values: CDR1 SGHNT, CDR2 YYREEE (reference sequence). V was cut by 7 bases and J by 5 bases, with 6 bases left in between. This CDR3 region has 10 residues. The CDR3 DNA follows: TGTGCCAGCGGTAGGGAGACCCAGTACTTC. Amino acids: CASGRETQYF.

CDR3: CASSYFTGSYEQYF. CDR3 coding DNA: TGTGCCAGCAGCTACTTCACAGGGTCCTACGAGCAGTACTTC. This chain links TRBV5-6 with TRBJ2-7, with a possible D match to TRBD1 (6 bases). Germline V gene lookup returns CDR1 SGHDT and CDR2 YYEEEE. The CDR3 has 14 residues. Trimming pared 3 bases from V and 1 base from J, leaving 11 bases between.

The rearrangement joins TRBV5-1 to TRBJ1-2; D remains unclear. The CDR3 is 15 amino acids. CDR1 SGHRS and CDR2 YFSETQ come from the germline V gene. Trimming shortened V by 0 bases and J by 5 bases, and 14 bases separated the two germline ends. CDR3 sequence (DNA): TGCGCCAGCAGCTTGGCCGGGCAAAAAGAGTATGGCTACACCTTC. As protein: CASSLAGQKEYGYTF. Combining the CDR3 with reference TRBV5-1 and TRBJ1-2 gives the whole variable domain KAGVTQTPRYLIKTRGQQVTLSCSPISGHRSVSWYQQTPGQGLQFLFEYFSETQRNKGNFPGRFSGRQFSNSRSEMNVSTLELGDSALYLCASSLAGQKEYGYTFGSGTRLTVV.

The CDR3 spells CASSFGDPTVETQYF. The CDR3 nucleotides read TGCGCCAGCAGCTTTGGAGACCCGACAGTAGAGACCCAGTACTTC. The chain carries TRBV5-1 and TRBJ2-5; a possible D gene is TRBD1 (5 bases). Trimming cost V 2 bases and J 4 bases, with 15 bases left between them. In germline, CDR1 is SGHRS, CDR2 YFSETQ. The CDR3 totals 15 residues.

The chain carries TRBV15 and TRBJ2-2, with 8 bases matching TRBD1. The germline V gene has CDR1 LNHNV and CDR2 YYDKDF (reference sequence). V trimming: 4 bases; J trimming: 5 bases; junction bases outside the gene matches: 12. This CDR3 has 17 residues. CDR3 sequence reads: CATSKMTGVSGTGELFF. The CDR3 bases are TGTGCCACCAGCAAGATGACAGGGGTTTCGGGGACCGGGGAGCTGTTTTTT.

The rearrangement uses TRBV11-2 and TRBJ2-3; 7 nucleotides match TRBD2. This CDR3 spans 14 amino acids. With 4 bases clipped from V and 1 base from J, the junction kept 2 bases outside the gene matches. The germline V gene encodes CDR1 SGHAT and CDR2 FQNNGV. The CDR3 DNA reads TGTGCCAGCAGCTGGGCGGGAGGCACAGATACGCAGTATTTT. Its protein product is CASSWAGGTDTQYF.

The rearrangement uses TRBV12-3 or TRBV12-4 and TRBJ2-1; 8 bases are shared with TRBD1. Trimming at V came to 6 bases and at J to 11 bases, leaving 6 bases not matched to a gene. The CDR3 is made up of 12 amino acids. CDR3 sequence (DNA): TGTGCCAGCAGATTGCGACAGGGGAAGCAGTTCTTC. This encodes CASRLRQGKQFF.

The chain carries TRBV3-1 (or the pseudogene TRBV3-2) and TRBJ1-1; D remains unclear. The CDR3 extends over 17 amino acids. Deletions cut 0 bases from V and 12 bases from J, with 26 bases between. The germline V gene has CDR1 LGHDT and CDR2 YNNKEL (reference sequence). DNA for the CDR3: TGTGCCAGCAGCCAAGATCAAGGCATACCGTCCGAGAGAGTAACTTTCTTT. It is translated as CASSQDQGIPSERVTFF.

This clone appeared once. The V gene is TRBV28, the J gene TRBJ2-3; TRBD1 aligns across 7 bases. This CDR3 is built from 16 residues. In germline, CDR1 is MDHEN, CDR2 SYDVKM. The ends lost 4 bases at V and 0 bases at J; junction bases unmatched: 7. This CDR3 is CASSSPWTGSTDTQYF. The CDR3 DNA reads TGTGCCAGCAGTTCCCCATGGACAGGTAGCACAGATACGCAGTATTTT.

The J gene is TRBJ2-7, the V gene TRBV6-5, with a weak D call TRBD1 (5 bases). The ends were cut back, 4 bases at V and 1 base at J, with 11 bases in the middle. The germline V gene encodes CDR1 MNHEY and CDR2 SVGAGI. The CDR3 spans 14 residues. CDR3 loop: CASSFTGLSYEQYF. The DNA for the CDR3 is TGTGCCAGCAGTTTTACAGGTTTATCCTACGAGCAGTACTTC.

The CDR3 DNA reads TGTGCCATCTCCCAGGGGAACACTGAAGCTTTCTTT. This sequence encodes CAISQGNTEAFF. This chain links TRBV10-3 with TRBJ1-1; possible D gene TRBD1, 5 bases. The V end lost 8 bases, the J end lost 1 base, and 8 bases lay between the germline ends. Germline lookup yields CDR1 ENHRY and CDR2 SYGVKD. This CDR3 is 12 amino acids long.